Listed here are 27 T cell receptor beta chains from one sample, sequenced in a study of T cell responses to AZD1222 COVID-19 vaccine. Assay: immunoSEQ multiplex PCR; the TCRdb copy retains only in-frame clones and omits some. The sample consists of about 130,000 clones, about 94% of them appearing once. The starting material was peripheral blood, obtained on day 0 of AZD1222 vaccination. The receptors derive from an adult in good health.

The chain uses TRBV5-6 and TRBJ1-2, with D possibly TRBD1 on 5 matching bases. Germline CDR1 is SGHDT and CDR2 is YYEEEE. V lost 0 bases to trimming and J lost 3 bases, with 12 bases between them. This CDR3 contains 15 residues. The CDR3 sequence is CASSLERRVYYGYTF. In nucleotides, the CDR3 is TGTGCCAGCAGCTTGGAACGCAGGGTTTACTATGGCTACACCTTC.

The chain employs TRBV19 and TRBJ1-2, with 8 bases that match TRBD1. The CDR3 is 14 amino acids. V shed 5 bases, J shed 2 bases, and the junction held 4 bases outside the gene matches. CDR1 LNHDA and CDR2 SQIVND come from the germline V gene (reference sequence). CDR3 nucleotide sequence: TGTGCCAGTAGTCTCCGGACAGGGAACTATGGCTACACCTTC. Translated, it gives CASSLRTGNYGYTF.

The CDR3 reads CASSIKSPLGNTEAFF. Here the CDR3 DNA reads TGTGCCAGTAGTATAAAATCTCCGCTGGGGAACACTGAAGCTTTCTTT. V gene TRBV19 combines with J gene TRBJ1-1; D remains unclear. The germline V and J ends were trimmed by 2 bases and 1 base, with 14 bases remaining between them. The CDR3 contains 16 residues. Germline CDR1 LNHDA, CDR2 SQIVND (reference sequence). The entire variable domain, with the rest obtained from reference TRBV19 and TRBJ1-1, is as follows: DGGITQSPKYLFRKEGQNVTLSCEQNLNHDAMYWYRQDPGQGLRLIYYSQIVNDFQKGDIAEGYSVSREKKESFPLTVTSAQKNPTAFYLCASSIKSPLGNTEAFFGQGTRLTVV.

This rearrangement joins TRBV6-1 to TRBJ2-7; possible D gene TRBD2, 6 bases. CDR3 length: 14 amino acids. Germline loops: CDR1 MNHNS, CDR2 SASEGT. The V end was cut by 1 base, the J end by 1 base, with 8 bases between. The CDR3 sequence is CASSEGLASYEQYF. The CDR3 bases are TGTGCCAGCAGTGAAGGGCTAGCGTCCTACGAGCAGTACTTC.

The genes are TRBV30 and TRBJ1-4, with no clear D. With 0 bases removed from V and 5 bases from J, the gap between germline ends came to 7 bases. The germline V gene has CDR1 GTSNPN and CDR2 SVGIG (reference sequence). The CDR3 covers 13 residues. The CDR3 DNA is TGTGCCTGGAGTGTCCAGCAAAATGAAAAACTGTTTTTT. Amino acids: CAWSVQQNEKLFF.

This clone showed up just once. The V gene is TRBV28, the J gene TRBJ2-7, with 9 bases aligning to TRBD2. The length of the CDR3 is 17 residues. Germline-derived CDR1 and CDR2 are MDHEN and SYDVKM. The J segment lost 7 bases and the V segment lost 4 bases, leaving 17 bases of the junction unmatched. The CDR3 protein is CASSYWELAGGPGEQYF. In DNA, the CDR3 is TGTGCCAGCAGTTATTGGGAGTTGGCGGGAGGGCCGGGGGAGCAGTACTTC.

This chain uses TRBV30 with TRBJ1-4, with D perhaps TRBD1 (6 bases). CDR1 is GTSNPN, CDR2 SVGIG, per germline (reference sequence). This CDR3 is built from 13 residues. V lost 3 bases to trimming and J lost 7 bases, with 12 bases between them. For the CDR3, the DNA is TGTGCCTGGAGCGGTATAGGGGGTGAAAAACTGTTTTTT. It encodes CAWSGIGGEKLFF.

The chain combines TRBV7-9 with TRBJ1-5; D uncertain. V gave up 0 bases and J gave up 4 bases, with 7 bases separating them. CDR3 length: 14 residues. The germline CDR1 and CDR2 sequences are SEHNR and FQNEAQ (reference sequence). Here the CDR3 reads CASSLAGTNQPQHF. As DNA, the CDR3 is TGTGCCAGCAGCTTAGCTGGCACAAATCAGCCCCAGCATTTT.

The chain employs TRBV6-5 and TRBJ1-1; D is unresolved. V lost 6 bases, J lost 2 bases, and 13 bases lay in between. The CDR3 is made up of 14 amino acids. The germline V gene encodes CDR1 MNHEY and CDR2 SVGAGI. The CDR3 here is CASSRPGKNTEAFF. For the CDR3, the DNA is TGTGCCAGCAGCCGCCCGGGGAAAAACACTGAAGCTTTCTTT.

This sequence joins TRBV4-2 and TRBJ2-1; 8 bases fit TRBD2. The CDR3 extends over 18 amino acids. Germline CDR1 reads LGHNA; CDR2 reads YNFKEQ. V shed 0 bases and J 4 bases; nucleotides not matched to a gene: 11. The DNA for the CDR3 is TGTGCCAGCAGCCAAGATCAATTCACTAGCGGTGCGTACAATGAGCAGTTCTTC. Translating it yields CASSQDQFTSGAYNEQFF.

The chain joins TRBV7-2 to TRBJ2-2; D may be TRBD1 (6 bases). The germline V gene has CDR1 SGHTA and CDR2 FQGNSA. This CDR3 is built from 17 residues. Trimming pared 5 bases from V and 4 bases from J, leaving 20 bases between. In nucleotides, the CDR3 is TGTGCCAGCAGCCCCCAGGGGCTTGGGGCTGGCACCGGGGAGCTGTTTTTT. It encodes CASSPQGLGAGTGELFF.

This clone appeared once. V usage is TRBV6-2 or TRBV6-3 and J usage is TRBJ2-1; no reliable D call. V was shortened by 2 bases and J by 12 bases, with 14 bases between the two germline ends. CDR1 and CDR2 from the germline V gene are MNHEY and SVGEGT. There are 13 residues in the CDR3. CDR3 residues: CASSYLQGLRQFF. CDR3 coding DNA: TGTGCCAGCAGTTACCTGCAAGGTTTACGGCAGTTCTTC.

The V and J genes are TRBV7-6 and TRBJ2-5; D is possibly TRBD1 or TRBD2 (5 bases each). The CDR3 is 15 amino acids. Germline V gene data show CDR1 as SGHVS and CDR2 as FNYEAQ. Trimming removed 5 bases from V and 4 bases from J, with 17 bases in between. This CDR3 is CASSARDGGAETQYF. Here the CDR3 DNA reads TGTGCCAGCAGCGCCCGGGACGGTGGCGCAGAGACCCAGTACTTC.

The gene calls are TRBV25-1 and TRBJ1-4; no clear D gene. Trimming removed 2 bases at V and 6 bases at J, with 13 bases between. CDR1 is MGHDK, CDR2 SYGVNS, per germline. This CDR3 is 15 amino acids long. The chain's CDR3 is CASSEGALADEKLFF. As DNA, the CDR3 is TGTGCCAGCAGTGAAGGAGCGCTTGCGGATGAAAAACTGTTTTTT. The full variable domain, rest sourced from reference TRBV25-1 and TRBJ1-4, is EADIYQTPRYLVIGTGKKITLECSQTMGHDKMYWYQQDPGMELHLIHYSYGVNSTEKGDLSSESTVSRIRTEHFPLTLESARPSHTSQYLCASSEGALADEKLFFGSGTQLSVL.

This chain connects TRBV11-2 to TRBJ2-3; 8 bases fit TRBD2. The CDR3 covers 15 residues. Looked up from germline, CDR1 is SGHAT and CDR2 is FQNNGV. Losses at the gene ends were 5 bases for V and 1 base for J; bases not matched to a gene: 5. The CDR3 spells CASSLSGGGTDTQYF. As DNA, the CDR3 is TGTGCCAGCAGCCTATCGGGAGGGGGCACAGATACGCAGTATTTT.

The V and J genes are TRBV6-5 and TRBJ1-1; tentative D call: TRBD1 (6 bases). Germline loops: CDR1 MNHEY, CDR2 SVGAGI. Trimming removed 0 bases at V and 5 bases at J, with 10 bases between. This CDR3 region has 14 residues. The CDR3 here is CASSYSSGETEAFF. Written as DNA, the CDR3 is TGTGCCAGCAGTTACTCTTCAGGGGAGACTGAAGCTTTCTTT.

The chain combines TRBV4-1 with TRBJ2-7, with 13 nucleotides matching TRBD2. Germline V gives CDR1 MGHRA, CDR2 YSYEKL. The CDR3 has 18 amino acids. V shed 0 bases, J shed 5 bases, and the junction held 10 bases outside the gene matches. CDR3 region: CASSQDRLAGGAGDEQYF. DNA for the CDR3: TGCGCCAGCAGCCAAGACAGACTAGCGGGAGGCGCCGGGGACGAGCAGTACTTC.

The rearrangement uses TRBV2 and TRBJ2-7, with D uncertain. CDR3 length equals 12 residues. The ends were cut back, 7 bases at V and 4 bases at J, with 11 bases in the middle. Germline V gene sequence: CDR1 SNHLY, CDR2 FYNNEI. This chain's CDR3 is CASIGRTYEQYF. The CDR3 DNA reads as TGTGCCAGCATTGGCAGAACGTACGAGCAGTACTTC.

The V call is TRBV19, the J call TRBJ1-1; maybe TRBD1 (6 bases). This CDR3 has 13 amino acids. Trimming took 7 bases from V and 0 from J, leaving 9 bases between them. Germline values: CDR1 LNHDA, CDR2 SQIVND (reference sequence). Here the CDR3 reads CASMWTVNTEAFF. The CDR3 DNA follows: TGTGCCAGTATGTGGACAGTGAACACTGAAGCTTTCTTT.

The chain uses TRBV7-2 and TRBJ1-1; TRBD1 agrees at 9 bases. The trim removed 5 bases at V and 5 bases at J, leaving 3 bases unmatched. This CDR3 contains 13 residues. The germline gives CDR1 SGHTA, CDR2 FQGNSA. CDR3 coding DNA: TGTGCCAGCAGCCGGGACAGGGTAACTGAAGCTTTCTTT. This translates into CASSRDRVTEAFF. Looking up the rest from reference TRBV7-2 and TRBJ1-1 gives the full variable domain: GAGVSQSPSNKVTEKGKDVELRCDPISGHTALYWYRQSLGQGLEFLIYFQGNSAPDKSGLPSDRFSAERTGGSVSTLTIQRTQQEDSAVYLCASSRDRVTEAFFGQGTRLTVV.

The V gene is TRBV10-3, the J gene TRBJ2-2, with 8 nucleotides matching TRBD2. V trimming: 5 bases; J trimming: 1 base; junction bases outside the gene matches: 6. The CDR3 covers 16 residues. Germline CDR1 ENHRY, CDR2 SYGVKD. Here the CDR3 reads CAISQTSGRNTGELFF. CDR3 nucleotide sequence: TGTGCCATCAGTCAAACTAGCGGAAGGAACACCGGGGAGCTGTTTTTT.

The chain recombines TRBV2 with TRBJ1-5, with D hard to call. This CDR3 is 13 amino acids long. Germline loops: CDR1 SNHLY, CDR2 FYNNEI. V was shortened by 4 bases and J by 7 bases, with 11 bases between the two germline ends. The CDR3 spells CASSVEVEQPQHF. The CDR3 DNA reads as TGTGCCAGCAGTGTTGAGGTCGAGCAGCCCCAGCATTTT.

The V gene is TRBV7-8, the J gene TRBJ1-5; D possibly corresponds to TRBD1 (5 bases). CDR1 is SGHVS, CDR2 FQNEAQ, per germline. Trimming pared 4 bases from V and 4 bases from J, leaving 17 bases between. The CDR3 covers 16 residues. In nucleotides, the CDR3 is TGTGCCAGCAGCTCTGCTGGGGACGGGGGAAATCAGCCCCAGCATTTT. Its protein product is CASSSAGDGGNQPQHF.

V and J are TRBV20-1 and TRBJ2-3; tentative D call: TRBD1 (5 bases). Germline V gives CDR1 DFQATT, CDR2 SNEGSKA (reference sequence). The CDR3 loop spans 11 amino acids. Trimming removed 5 bases at V and 4 bases at J, with 7 bases between. The CDR3 loop reads CSAEQADTQYF. CDR3 bases: TGCAGTGCTGAACAGGCAGATACGCAGTATTTT.

The rearrangement joins TRBV29-1 to TRBJ2-7; D gene uncertain. The CDR3 is 13 amino acids. Germline V CDR1 and CDR2: SQVTM, ANQGSEA. V was cut by 4 bases and J by 0 bases, with 10 bases left in between. This CDR3 reads CSVGTALSYEQYF. In nucleotides, the CDR3 is TGCAGCGTTGGAACAGCCCTCTCCTACGAGCAGTACTTC.

The chain recombines TRBV28 with TRBJ1-2; D not resolved. Trimming took 6 bases from V and 7 from J, leaving 12 bases between them. The CDR3 totals 12 residues. The germline V gene has CDR1 MDHEN and CDR2 SYDVKM. The CDR3 DNA sequence: TGTGCCAGCAGACTCCTAATTGGTGGCTACACCTTC. This sequence encodes CASRLLIGGYTF.

This clone was counted only a few times. The genes are TRBV27 and TRBJ1-6; TRBD1 agrees at 9 bases. The CDR3 spans 14 residues. Germline lookup yields CDR1 MNHEY and CDR2 SMNVEV (reference sequence). The V segment lost 3 bases and the J segment 7 bases; nucleotides outside the gene matches: 1. The CDR3 here is CASSFTGGNSPLHF. CDR3 DNA: TGTGCCAGCAGTTTCACAGGGGGCAATTCACCCCTCCACTTT.